Listed below are T cell receptor beta chains from one sample, sequenced in a study of blood T cells in healthy people across ages. A single record per CDR3 protein comes from TCRdb applying MiXCR to the 5' RACE reads. The sample records hundreds of thousands of distinct CDR3 sequences, less than 45% being singletons. Sequenced sample: blood. The source of these receptors is an elderly man in good health. The CDR3 runs from the conserved cysteine through the conserved F or W. The order of the fields is clone size, V gene, D gene, J gene, CDR3 DNA, CDR3 protein. A D gene is named only where the DNA matches it firmly. Clone size is given for some rows only: seen once, a few or many times, or a class if the clone is expanded.

NA	TRBV7-2	TRBD1	TRBJ2-7	TGTGCCAGCAGCCAACAGGGGCCCCGCTCCTACAATGAGCAGTACTTC	CASSQQGPRSYNEQYF
once	TRBV20-1	TRBD1	TRBJ2-4	TGCGGTGCTGGGACCGGGACAGGGATTTATGACATTCAGTACTTC	CGAGTGTGIYDIQYF
NA	TRBV5-1	NA	TRBJ2-7	TGCGCCAGCAGCTTGTTGCCTCGTCCGGACTACGAGCAGTACTTC	CASSLLPRPDYEQYF
NA	TRBV4-3	TRBD1	TRBJ2-6	TGCGCCAGCAGCCTTACCGGACAGGGAGTGGGGGCCAACGTCCTGACTTTC	CASSLTGQGVGANVLTF
NA	TRBV9	NA	TRBJ1-1	TGTGCCAGCAGCGTAAGCAGGAGGGGGAACACTGAAGCTTTCTTT	CASSVSRRGNTEAFF
few	TRBV6-5	TRBD1	TRBJ2-1	TGTGCCAGCAGTTCGCCCAGACAGGGAAATGAGCAGTTCTTC	CASSSPRQGNEQFF
NA	TRBV18	TRBD2	TRBJ2-7	TGTGCCAGCTCACCTGGACTAGTTGGGAACTACGAGCAGTACTTC	CASSPGLVGNYEQYF
many	TRBV7-9	NA	TRBJ2-5	TGTGCCAGCAGCTTGAGGACGCAGGAAGAGACCCAGTACTTC	CASSLRTQEETQYF
NA	TRBV20-1	NA	TRBJ2-1	TGCAGTGCTATACCCCCACCTTCTGCCTACAATGAGCAGTTCTTC	CSAIPPPSAYNEQFF
few	TRBV6-2/TRBV6-3	TRBD2	TRBJ2-1	TGTGCCAGCAGTTACCCCCCCGGGACTAGCGGGAGATCGAGTGAGCAGTTCTTC	CASSYPPGTSGRSSEQFF
NA	TRBV7-2	NA	TRBJ2-1	TGTGCCAGCAGCTTAGTTTTGCAGGGGGGTGAGCAGTTCTTC	CASSLVLQGGEQFF
few	TRBV6-2/TRBV6-3	NA	TRBJ2-7	TGTGCCAGCAGTTACAGGAGCTCCTACGAGCAGTACTTC	CASSYRSSYEQYF
many	TRBV28	TRBD1	TRBJ2-7	TGTGCCAGCAGCCACCCCGGGACAGACCGGTACGAGCAGTACTTC	CASSHPGTDRYEQYF
NA	TRBV10-3	NA	TRBJ2-7	TGTGCCATCAGTGGATCTCGACAGGTGAGCTCCTACGAGCAGTACTTC	CAISGSRQVSSYEQYF
few	TRBV27	TRBD2	TRBJ2-6	TGTGCCAGCACGTCCGGGGGGGGCTCTGGGGCCAACGTCCTGACTTTC	CASTSGGGSGANVLTF
many	TRBV9	TRBD1	TRBJ1-2	TGTGCCAGCAGCGCCATAGGGGGACAGGTCGATGGCTACACCTTC	CASSAIGGQVDGYTF
few	TRBV5-1	TRBD1	TRBJ2-1	TGCGCCAGCAGCTTGGTCCACGGCCGGGACAGCCTATACAATGAGCAGTTCTTC	CASSLVHGRDSLYNEQFF
few	TRBV6-2/TRBV6-3	TRBD2	TRBJ2-7	TGTGCCAGCAGTACTGCTAGCGGGGGCTTCTCCTACGAGCAGTACTTC	CASSTASGGFSYEQYF
many	TRBV20-1	TRBD2	TRBJ2-1	TGCAGTGCTAGGGGGGGGACTAGCGGGAGTAGTAATGAGCAGTTCTTC	CSARGGTSGSSNEQFF
NA	TRBV7-4	TRBD1	TRBJ1-4	TGTGCCAGCAGCCTCCGGGACAGACGATTTGCAACTAATGAAAAACTGTTTTTT	CASSLRDRRFATNEKLFF
NA	TRBV7-2	NA	TRBJ1-2	TGTGCCAGCAGCTTGAGCAGGGAAAACTATGGCTACACCTTC	CASSLSRENYGYTF
few	TRBV4-2	TRBD1	TRBJ1-2	TGTGCCAGCAGCCCAACAGGGGGCGCCTATGGCTACACCTTC	CASSPTGGAYGYTF
NA	TRBV12-3/TRBV12-4	TRBD2	TRBJ2-1	TGTGCCAGCAGTTTCGCGCTAGCGGGGAACAATGAGCAGTTCTTC	CASSFALAGNNEQFF
few	TRBV6-1	NA	TRBJ2-7	TGTGCCAGCAGTGAGTACGAGCAGTACTTC	CASSEYEQYF
few	TRBV7-2	TRBD2	TRBJ2-5	TGTGCCAGCAGGAGGACTAGCGGGGGCTCGTACCAAGAGACCCAGTACTTC	CASRRTSGGSYQETQYF
once	TRBV7-2	TRBD1	TRBJ2-4	TGTGCCAGCAGCTCCCAGGGGGCGCTTGACAAAAACATTCAGTACTTC	CASSSQGALDKNIQYF
few	TRBV29-1	NA	TRBJ2-1	TGCAGCGTCGTCCGGGGAGATGAGCAGTTCTTC	CSVVRGDEQFF
NA	TRBV25-1	NA	TRBJ1-2	TGTGCCAGCAGTCACCCGACGGGTGGCTACACCTTC	CASSHPTGGYTF
few	TRBV6-1	NA	TRBJ2-5	TGTGCCAGCAGAGTCATGGGGACCCAGTACTTC	CASRVMGTQYF
NA	TRBV11-2	TRBD1	TRBJ1-2	TGTGCCAGCAGCTCGCGTCTGACAGGGAATGCGGGCTACACCTTC	CASSSRLTGNAGYTF
few	TRBV6-5	NA	TRBJ2-1	TGTGCCAGCAGTTACTCCGACAGAAGCCATGAGCAGTTCTTC	CASSYSDRSHEQFF
NA	TRBV28	NA	TRBJ1-5	TGTGCCAGCAGTTTACTGGATCAGCCCCAGCATTTT	CASSLLDQPQHF
few	TRBV20-1	NA	TRBJ2-7	TGCAGTGCTAGATCAGCACGCGAGCAGTACTTC	CSARSAREQYF
few	TRBV3-1	NA	TRBJ2-3	TGTGCCAGCAGCCAAGGAACAGGGCCAAAAGGAACGCAGTATTTT	CASSQGTGPKGTQYF
few	TRBV24-1	NA	TRBJ2-3	TGTGCCACCAGTGAACACACCGGGTATACGCAGTATTTT	CATSEHTGYTQYF
NA	TRBV27	NA	TRBJ1-5	TGTGCCAGCAGTTTAGCCCGATTGCAGCCCCAGCATTTT	CASSLARLQPQHF
few	TRBV4-1	NA	TRBJ1-2	TGCGCCAGCAGCCAAGATGAAGGGTCCTCCGGCTACACCTTC	CASSQDEGSSGYTF
NA	TRBV29-1	TRBD1	TRBJ2-1	TGCAGCGTTGGACAGGGGAGTGTTCTCCGCTACAATGAGCAGTTCTTC	CSVGQGSVLRYNEQFF
few	TRBV5-1	TRBD2	TRBJ2-1	TGCGCCAGCAGAATAGCGGGAGGGCCCCCCTACAATGAGCAGTTCTTC	CASRIAGGPPYNEQFF
few	TRBV6-5	NA	TRBJ1-1	TGTGCCAGCAGTTACTCTGGACTTAACACTGAAGCTTTCTTT	CASSYSGLNTEAFF
NA	TRBV9	NA	TRBJ2-7	TGTGCCAGCAGCACCACAGGGTCCTACGAGCAGTACTTC	CASSTTGSYEQYF
NA	TRBV4-1	TRBD1	TRBJ2-1	TGCGCCAGCAGCCAAGAGAGAGGGGGCGAGCAGTTCTTC	CASSQERGGEQFF
many	TRBV14	NA	TRBJ1-1	TGTGCCAGCAGCCCTTGGATTGGGGTGAACACTGAAGCTTTCTTT	CASSPWIGVNTEAFF
NA	TRBV4-3	NA	TRBJ2-4	TGCGCCAGCAGCCAAGCCTCCAGGGGACAAAACATTCAGTACTTC	CASSQASRGQNIQYF
many	TRBV6-1	NA	TRBJ2-4	TGTGCCAGCAGTGACGGACGGCCGACCCAAAACATTCAGTACTTC	CASSDGRPTQNIQYF
NA	TRBV9	TRBD2	TRBJ2-1	TGTGCCAGCAGCGCGGGACTAGCGGGGCTAAATGAGCAGTTCTTC	CASSAGLAGLNEQFF
NA	TRBV6-1	NA	TRBJ1-2	TGTGCCAGCAGTGAATTTCGGGGAGCCCCCCATGGCTACACCTTC	CASSEFRGAPHGYTF
few	TRBV14	NA	TRBJ1-2	TGTGCCAGCAGTACACAGGGCTTGGATGGCTACACCTTC	CASSTQGLDGYTF
NA	TRBV4-3	NA	TRBJ2-6	TGCGCCAGCAGCCAGGGGGGTGGGGCCAACGTCCTGACTTTC	CASSQGGGANVLTF
many	TRBV11-2	NA	TRBJ2-3	TGTGCCAGCAGCTTAGCGGGCGGAGGGCGGGTAGATACGCAGTATTTT	CASSLAGGGRVDTQYF
NA	TRBV20-1	TRBD1	TRBJ1-1	TGCAGTGCTAGAGCAGGGGGCAGTGACACTGAAGCTTTCTTT	CSARAGGSDTEAFF
few	TRBV29-1	TRBD1	TRBJ1-2	TGCAGCGTTGCCTCCCTCGACAGGGGACAGGGCTACACCTTC	CSVASLDRGQGYTF
NA	TRBV4-2	TRBD2	TRBJ2-3	TGTGCCAGCAGCCAGGTCTATAGCGGGAGGGGAACAGATACGCAGTATTTT	CASSQVYSGRGTDTQYF